Listed here are 22 T cell receptor beta chains from one sample, sequenced in a study of CD8+ T cells in alopecia areata. Extracted RNA was reverse transcribed into cDNA, the sequencing template. Generated by immunoSEQ multiplex PCR, the TCRdb table keeps only in-frame clones and is missing some. Of fewer than 100,000 clones in the sample, less than 50% were seen once. The sequencing sample was made of CD4+ T cells sorted from blood. The receptor set was obtained from a human donor with alopecia areata.

The genes are TRBV10-3 and TRBJ2-4, with 7 nucleotides matching TRBD1. J gave up 0 bases and V 10 bases, and 6 bases lay outside the gene matches. The CDR3 is 14 residues long. Germline CDR1 is ENHRY and CDR2 is SYGVKD. The CDR3 loop reads CATQGDLAKNIQYF. CDR3 nucleotide sequence: TGTGCCACGCAGGGGGACCTAGCCAAAAACATTCAGTACTTC.

This clone turned up a few times. The chain combines TRBV7-9 with TRBJ1-2, with TRBD1 matching over 11 bases. This CDR3 comprises 19 residues. J was trimmed by 4 bases and V by 5 bases; bases with no gene match: 18. Germline loops: CDR1 SEHNR, CDR2 FQNEAQ (reference sequence). CDR3 amino acids: CASSPGVKTGTGGSYGYTF. DNA of the CDR3: TGTGCCAGCAGCCCTGGAGTTAAGACCGGGACAGGGGGGAGCTATGGCTACACCTTC.

This clone was counted only a few times. V gene TRBV5-6 combines with J gene TRBJ1-1; 7 bases are a match to TRBD1. The CDR3 covers 12 residues. The V gene end was trimmed by 2 bases and the J gene end by 11 bases; junction bases not matched to a gene: 6. CDR1 and CDR2 from the germline V gene are SGHDT and YYEEEE. The CDR3 sequence is CASSFDREVAFF. The CDR3 DNA follows: TGTGCCAGCAGCTTCGACAGGGAGGTCGCTTTCTTT.

The sample holds many counts of this clone. The chain is built from TRBV21-1 and TRBJ2-1; the table's D call, TRBD2, was not checked against the DNA. TRBV21-1 is termed a pseudogene. The CDR3 consists of 9 residues. The CDR3 loop is CASLCEQFF. The CDR3 region has the DNA TGTGCCAGCTTATGTGAGCAGTTCTTC.

This clone has just a few counts. The chain combines TRBV9 with TRBJ2-1; D remains unclear. V was trimmed by 4 bases and J by 7 bases, leaving 6 bases between them. The CDR3 spans 11 residues. Germline CDR1 is SGDLS and CDR2 is YYNGEE. CDR3 sequence (DNA): TGTGCCAGCAGCCTTCGAAATGAGCAGTTCTTC. This encodes CASSLRNEQFF.

This clone appeared many times. This sequence joins TRBV14 and TRBJ1-1; no firm D call. The CDR3 is made up of 13 amino acids. V was cut by 8 bases and J by 0 bases, with 10 bases left in between. Germline CDR1 is SGHDN and CDR2 is FVKESK. CDR3 in amino acids: CASGGLMNTEAFF. As DNA, the CDR3 is TGTGCCAGCGGAGGACTAATGAACACTGAAGCTTTCTTT.

The V gene is TRBV30, the J gene TRBJ2-7; D remains ambiguous. Germline assignment: CDR1 GTSNPN and CDR2 SVGIG (reference sequence). Trimming removed 8 bases at V and 3 bases at J, with 17 bases between. The CDR3 is made up of 13 amino acids. The DNA for the CDR3 is TGTGCCGGGTCCAGGTCGGTGAGCTACGAGCAGTACTTC. This translates into CAGSRSVSYEQYF.

This chain connects TRBV29-1 to TRBJ2-7; TRBD2 aligns across 7 bases. Trimming took 3 bases from V and 2 from J; bases not matched to a gene: 10. The CDR3 loop spans 15 amino acids. Germline V gives CDR1 SQVTM, CDR2 ANQGSEA. DNA of the CDR3: TGCAGCGTTGATGATCAAGCGGGGAGCCCCTACGAGCAGTACTTC. This sequence encodes CSVDDQAGSPYEQYF.

The chain links TRBV5-1 to TRBJ2-5; D is perhaps TRBD2 (5 bases). Germline CDR1 and CDR2: SGHRS and YFSETQ. V lost 5 bases and J lost 5, with 16 bases in between. This CDR3 region has 14 residues. The DNA for the CDR3 is TGCGCCAGCAGTCTCCTGCACGGGGATGAGACCCAGTACTTC. Translating gives CASSLLHGDETQYF.

This sequence joins TRBV29-1 and TRBJ2-1; tentative D call: TRBD2 (6 bases). V was cut by 3 bases and J by 9 bases, with 12 bases left in between. Germline CDR1 SQVTM, CDR2 ANQGSEA. The CDR3 length is 12 residues. This CDR3 reads CSVDLGGGEQFF. For the CDR3, the DNA is TGCAGCGTTGATCTTGGGGGAGGTGAGCAGTTCTTC.

The chain links TRBV9 to TRBJ2-3; 8 nucleotides align to TRBD1. Germline V gene data show CDR1 as SGDLS and CDR2 as YYNGEE. The CDR3 spans 16 residues. Germline trimming cut 0 bases from V and 3 bases from J; bases unmatched to any gene: 6. This CDR3 reads CASSVGETGATDTQYF. CDR3 bases: TGTGCCAGCAGCGTAGGAGAGACAGGGGCTACAGATACGCAGTATTTT. The variable domain in full, with the rest retrieved from reference TRBV9 and TRBJ2-3, is DSGVTQTPKHLITATGQRVTLRCSPRSGDLSVYWYQQSLDQGLQFLIQYYNGEERAKGNILERFSAQQFPDLHSELNLSSLELGDSALYFCASSVGETGATDTQYFGPGTRLTVL.

This clone has just a few counts. The rearrangement joins TRBV5-1 to TRBJ2-7; the D gene is possibly TRBD1 (6 bases). CDR3 length: 16 residues. Germline V gives CDR1 SGHRS, CDR2 YFSETQ. V dropped 2 bases and J dropped 9 bases, with 24 bases sitting between them. In DNA form, the CDR3 reads TGCGCCAGCAGCTTAAACCGCGTACTACAGGGAGCTCGGCAGTACTTC. It is translated as CASSLNRVLQGARQYF.

This clone was counted a few times. The V call is TRBV28, the J call TRBJ2-5, with TRBD2 as a possible D gene (5 bases). Germline V gives CDR1 MDHEN, CDR2 SYDVKM. V was cut by 7 bases and J by 4 bases, with 19 bases left in between. This CDR3 has 15 amino acids. The CDR3 is CASTTNSGIVETQYF. The CDR3 DNA sequence: TGTGCCAGCACCACAAATTCGGGGATAGTAGAGACCCAGTACTTC.

This chain uses TRBV29-1 with TRBJ2-5, with 11 nucleotides matching TRBD1. Germline lookup yields CDR1 SQVTM and CDR2 ANQGSEA. Unmatched junction bases numbered 10, after V lost 6 bases and J lost 4 bases. CDR3 size: 15 residues. CDR3 region: CSVILRTGGLETQYF. CDR3 DNA: TGCAGCGTCATACTAAGGACAGGGGGCTTAGAGACCCAGTACTTC.

This rearrangement joins TRBV29-1 to TRBJ2-6; D gene ambiguous. The CDR3 consists of 15 residues. V lost 1 base and J 0 bases, leaving 7 bases between the germline ends. CDR1 and CDR2 (germline): SQVTM, ANQGSEA. This chain's CDR3 is CSVEARSSGANVLTF. In DNA, the CDR3 is TGCAGCGTTGAAGCACGGTCCTCTGGGGCCAACGTCCTGACTTTC.

This clone turned up a few times. The V call is TRBV5-1, the J call TRBJ2-2; D remains unclear. The CDR3 is 13 residues long. The V gene's germline CDR1 is SGHRS and CDR2 YFSETQ. The V and J ends lost 4 bases and 4 bases respectively, with 8 bases between them. In DNA, the CDR3 is TGCGCCAGCAGCGCGGATCGCACCGGGGAGCTGTTTTTT. Translated, it gives CASSADRTGELFF.

The chain combines TRBV9 with TRBJ1-5; no firm D call. V lost 10 bases to trimming and J lost 3 bases, with 11 bases between them. This CDR3 comprises 12 residues. Germline V gives CDR1 SGDLS, CDR2 YYNGEE. The CDR3 DNA follows: TGTGCCCGCTGGCAGAACAATCAGCCCCAGCATTTT. Encoded protein: CARWQNNQPQHF.

This clone was found a few times. This chain links TRBV30 with TRBJ1-1; a weak D match, TRBD1 (5 bases). Germline V gene lookup returns CDR1 GTSNPN and CDR2 SVGIG (reference sequence). V dropped 2 bases and J dropped 6 bases, with 13 bases sitting between them. This CDR3 comprises 13 residues. The CDR3 loop is CAWSSTDFAEAFF. Here the CDR3 DNA reads TGTGCCTGGAGTTCGACAGATTTCGCTGAAGCTTTCTTT.

This chain uses TRBV29-1 with TRBJ2-3, with TRBD2 identical over 8 bases. The CDR3 is 14 residues long. J gave up 0 bases and V 7 bases, and 6 bases lay outside the gene matches. Looked up from germline, CDR1 is SQVTM and CDR2 is ANQGSEA. CDR3 sequence (DNA): TGCAGCGGGGATAGCGGGGAGAGCACAGATACGCAGTATTTT. Translation: CSGDSGESTDTQYF.

This clone was counted only a few times. V and J are TRBV29-1 and TRBJ1-1; D may be TRBD1 (6 bases). Trimming removed 7 bases at V and 3 bases at J, with 15 bases between. Germline CDR1 SQVTM, CDR2 ANQGSEA. The CDR3 runs to 13 residues. The DNA of the CDR3 is TGCAGCGCTATACAGGGAGCCGACACTGAAGCTTTCTTT. Protein product: CSAIQGADTEAFF.

The V call is TRBV2, the J call TRBJ2-2; 7 bases line up with TRBD1. CDR1 and CDR2 (germline): SNHLY, FYNNEI. This CDR3 contains 13 residues. V lost 6 bases, J lost 6 bases, and 4 bases stayed unmatched. The chain's CDR3 is CASRRQGSGELFF. In DNA, the CDR3 is TGTGCCAGCAGGCGACAGGGCTCCGGGGAGCTGTTTTTT.

The gene calls are TRBV2 and TRBJ2-7, with D perhaps being TRBD1 or TRBD2 (5 bases each). CDR1 and CDR2 from the germline V gene are SNHLY and FYNNEI. This CDR3 contains 14 residues. Trimming stripped 6 bases from V and 2 bases from J, with 14 bases between. DNA of the CDR3: TGTGCCAGCAGACCCCGGGACGGGCCCTACGAGCAGTACTTC. This gives the protein CASRPRDGPYEQYF. Full variable domain (rest looked up from reference TRBV2 and TRBJ2-7): EPEVTQTPSHQVTQMGQEVILRCVPISNHLYFYWYRQILGQKVEFLVSFYNNEISEKSEIFDDQFSVERPDGSNFTLKIRSTKLEDSAMYFCASRPRDGPYEQYFGPGTRLTVT.